The 31 T cell receptor beta chains reported below all come from one sample, sequenced in a study of T cell repertoires in cytomegalovirus infection. TCRdb reprocessed the reads via MiXCR and lists one record per CDR3 protein. The sample has a few hundred thousand distinct CDR3 sequences; 15% to 20% are singletons. The sequencing sample was made of PBMCs. The receptors were sampled from a human donor in good health (CMV status not recorded). Some clones in this sample may be carry-over from other donors' samples.

The sample holds many counts of this clonotype. This chain uses TRBV10-3 with TRBJ2-1; 7 nucleotides match TRBD1. The junction had 2 bases not matched to a gene; V was cut back by 3 bases and J by 0 bases. CDR1 and CDR2 from the germline V gene are ENHRY and SYGVKD. The CDR3 has 15 amino acids. The CDR3 region has the DNA TGTGCCATCAGTGATGGGACAGCCTCCTACAATGAGCAGTTCTTC. Translation: CAISDGTASYNEQFF.

The rearrangement joins TRBV18 to TRBJ1-3, with D unresolved. This CDR3 is built from 14 residues. CDR1 and CDR2 from the germline V gene are KGHSH and LQKENI. V dropped 8 bases and J dropped 0 bases, with 11 bases sitting between them. CDR3 bases: TGTGCCAGCAGCGACGCTTCCTCTGGAAACACCATATATTTT. Translation gives CASSDASSGNTIYF.

The table lists this clonotype with a few counts. This chain links TRBV12-3 or TRBV12-4 with TRBJ1-5; no clear D gene. This CDR3 is 13 amino acids long. Trimming pared 1 base from V and 7 bases from J, leaving 8 bases between. CDR3 DNA sequence: TGTGCCAGCAGTTTAGGAGAAATCCAGCCCCAGCATTTT. Amino acid sequence: CASSLGEIQPQHF.

This clonotype was observed at least ten times. The chain combines TRBV20-1 with TRBJ2-7, with D perhaps TRBD2 (5 bases). V dropped 3 bases and J dropped 5 bases, with 11 bases sitting between them. CDR3 length: 12 amino acids. The germline CDR1 and CDR2 sequences are DFQATT and SNEGSKA (reference sequence). CDR3 sequence: CSARDFSHEQYF. The CDR3 region has the DNA TGCAGTGCTAGGGACTTCTCTCACGAGCAGTACTTC.

The chain combines TRBV20-1 with TRBJ1-5, with D possibly being TRBD1 (5 bases). This CDR3 region has 14 residues. Germline values: CDR1 DFQATT, CDR2 SNEGSKA (reference sequence). Trimming took off 0 bases at V and 7 bases at J, with 13 bases between the two ends. The CDR3 is CSAREGSREQPQHF. DNA for the CDR3: TGCAGTGCTAGAGAAGGAAGCAGGGAACAGCCCCAGCATTTT.

The chain employs TRBV5-6 and TRBJ2-3; no reliable D call. Trimming removed 2 bases from V and 2 bases from J, with 15 bases in between. The CDR3 has 16 residues. CDR1 is SGHDT and CDR2 is YYEEEE in the germline V gene. The CDR3 sequence is CASSFRKRQITDTQYF. The CDR3 bases are TGTGCCAGCAGCTTTAGGAAGAGGCAGATCACAGATACGCAGTATTTT.

Notes on this clonotype: Possible read error: a much larger clone is one base away. The chain links TRBV7-6 to TRBJ2-1, with 8 bases that match TRBD2. With 2 bases clipped from V and 8 bases from J, the junction kept 11 bases outside the gene matches. This CDR3 spans 16 amino acids. Germline lookup yields CDR1 SGHVS and CDR2 FNYEAQ. The CDR3 DNA reads as TGTGCCAGCAGCTTAATACGGGGGGGAGGGCGGGATGAGCAGTTCTTC. Amino acids: CASSLIRGGGRDEQFF.

This clonotype was detected only a few times. CDR3 sequence: CASSFGFYNEQFF. The CDR3 nucleotides read TGTGCCAGCAGTTTTGGATTTTACAATGAGCAGTTCTTC. The genes are TRBV28 and TRBJ2-1; D ambiguous. The germline CDR1 and CDR2 sequences are MDHEN and SYDVKM. V was clipped by 3 bases and J by 4 bases, with 7 bases between them. The CDR3 is 13 amino acids.

In its sample, this clonotype was seen a few times. The J gene is TRBJ2-7, the V gene TRBV19; possible D gene TRBD2, 7 bases. V was cut by 8 bases and J by 3 bases, with 20 bases left in between. Germline V lookup: CDR1 LNHDA, CDR2 SQIVND (reference sequence). The CDR3 is made up of 15 amino acids. The CDR3 coding sequence is TGTGCCAGTTCCCTATCGCGGGGAGGGGGCTACGAGCAGTACTTC. Translated: CASSLSRGGGYEQYF.

Comment on this clonotype: This sequence may be a read error, since a much larger clone differs from it by one base. The rearrangement links TRBV7-2 to TRBJ2-3, with 8 positions matching TRBD2. The CDR3 contains 15 residues. CDR1 is SGHTA, CDR2 FQGNSA, per germline. The ends lost 2 bases at V and 4 bases at J; junction bases unmatched: 5. This CDR3 reads CASSLFGGGADTQYF. The DNA of the CDR3 is TGTGCCAGCAGCTTATTCGGGGGGGGCGCAGATACGCAGTATTTT. Full variable domain (outside the CDR3, taken from reference TRBV7-2 and TRBJ2-3): GAGVSQSPSNKVTEKGKDVELRCDPISGHTALYWYRQSLGQGLEFLIYFQGNSAPDKSGLPSDRFSAERTGGSVSTLTIQRTQQEDSAVYLCASSLFGGGADTQYFGPGTRLTVL.

This clonotype was recorded at least ten times. J is TRBJ1-1 and V is TRBV2; D ambiguous. Trimming removed 3 bases at V and 1 base at J, with 9 bases between. Germline CDR1 SNHLY, CDR2 FYNNEI. This CDR3 is built from 14 residues. The CDR3: CASSDATQNTEAFF. The CDR3 DNA is TGTGCCAGCAGTGATGCGACACAGAACACTGAAGCTTTCTTT.

The rearrangement uses TRBV4-3 and TRBJ2-7; tentatively, D is TRBD2 (5 bases). In germline, CDR1 is LGHNA, CDR2 YSLEER. Deletions cut 8 bases from V and 3 bases from J, with 20 bases between. The CDR3 runs to 15 residues. The DNA for the CDR3 is TGCGCCAGCGCTAGTACGAGGGATAACTTCTACGAGCAGTACTTC. Protein product: CASASTRDNFYEQYF.

The rearrangement joins TRBV7-8 to TRBJ2-2; TRBD2 matches 7 bases. Trimming took 6 bases from V and 0 from J; bases not matched to a gene: 4. The CDR3 runs to 15 residues. Germline assignment: CDR1 SGHVS and CDR2 FQNEAQ. DNA for the CDR3: TGTGCCAGCAGGTGGCGGGAGACGAACACCGGGGAGCTGTTTTTT. As protein: CASRWRETNTGELFF.

This clonotype has more than one count but fewer than ten. In DNA, the CDR3 is TGTGCCAGCAGGACTAGCGGGGGGGCATCTGAGCAGTTCTTC. Residues: CASRTSGGASEQFF. The rearrangement links TRBV28 to TRBJ2-1; 14 positions match TRBD2. V shed 6 bases, J shed 9 bases, and the junction held 4 bases outside the gene matches. The CDR3 length is 14 residues. In germline, CDR1 is MDHEN, CDR2 SYDVKM.

There are a few counts of this clonotype. The chain uses TRBV4-1 and TRBJ1-5; 7 bases align to TRBD1. Germline trimming cut 4 bases from V and 3 bases from J; bases unmatched to any gene: 12. Germline CDR1 reads MGHRA; CDR2 reads YSYEKL. The CDR3 has 17 amino acids. DNA of the CDR3: TGCGCCAGCAGCCCCCAACGCGGGACAGCTTACAATCAGCCCCAGCATTTT. Its translation: CASSPQRGTAYNQPQHF.

Here the CDR3 DNA reads TGTGCCAGCAGCTTGGAGGCTAGCGGGGGAGAGTTCTTC. This sequence encodes CASSLEASGGEFF. The chain is built from TRBV5-5 and TRBJ2-1; 10 bases map to TRBD2. Germline CDR1 and CDR2: SGHKS and YYEKEE (reference sequence). The CDR3 covers 13 residues. V gave up 0 bases and J gave up 14 bases; unmatched junction bases: 5.

This clonotype was seen ten or more times. A read error may account for a junction end that differs from germline. The V and J genes are TRBV7-8 and TRBJ1-2, with D perhaps TRBD1 (6 bases). This CDR3 is built from 12 residues. In germline, CDR1 is SGHVS, CDR2 FQNEAQ. The CDR3 DNA is TGTGCCAGCAGCCCGACCGGACAGACGGCCCCTTTC. Protein: CASSPTGQTAPF.

This clonotype was observed a few times. This chain connects TRBV12-3 or TRBV12-4 to TRBJ2-7; TRBD1 or TRBD2 may be the D gene (5 bases each). The CDR3 sequence is 15 residues long. Trimming removed 4 bases from V and 3 bases from J, with 16 bases in between. CDR3: CASSSRLGTVYEQYF. In nucleotides, the CDR3 is TGTGCCAGCAGTTCCCGACTGGGGACCGTCTACGAGCAGTACTTC.

This clonotype occurred many times. The chain recombines TRBV7-8 with TRBJ2-5; no clear D gene. Germline loops: CDR1 SGHVS, CDR2 FQNEAQ. The CDR3 totals 15 residues. Between the trimmed V and J ends, which lost 5 bases and 2 bases, there was a span of 15 bases. In DNA, the CDR3 is TGTGCCAGCAGCGCAGAAGGCAAATCACAAGAGACCCAGTACTTC. As protein: CASSAEGKSQETQYF.

The chain joins TRBV28 to TRBJ2-2, with TRBD2 identical over 12 bases. V dropped 6 bases and J dropped 7; count of bases not matched to a gene: 21. The CDR3 sequence is 20 residues long. CDR1 and CDR2 from the germline V gene are MDHEN and SYDVKM. Written as DNA, the CDR3 is TGTGCCAGCAGCCCCGCCGGGCTAGCGGGGGGGCGAGCAGTTAACGGGGAGCTGTTTTTT. It specifies CASSPAGLAGGRAVNGELFF.

The chain carries TRBV12-3 or TRBV12-4 and TRBJ1-5; unclear D gene. V was shortened by 5 bases and J by 5 bases, with 16 bases between the two germline ends. The length of the CDR3 is 15 residues. CDR3 region: CASSPRRLGDQPQHF. The CDR3 DNA is TGTGCCAGCAGTCCTCGACGGCTGGGAGATCAGCCCCAGCATTTT.

The chain has TRBV19 and TRBJ2-1, with TRBD2 matching over 9 bases. The germline gives CDR1 LNHDA, CDR2 SQIVND (reference sequence). J gave up 9 bases and V 6 bases, and 9 bases lay outside the gene matches. The CDR3 totals 14 residues. The CDR3, as DNA: TGTGCCAGTAGCCCATGGGGACTAGCAAGTGAGCAGTTCTTC. Protein product: CASSPWGLASEQFF. Drawing the rest from reference TRBV19 and TRBJ2-1, the complete variable domain is DGGITQSPKYLFRKEGQNVTLSCEQNLNHDAMYWYRQDPGQGLRLIYYSQIVNDFQKGDIAEGYSVSREKKESFPLTVTSAQKNPTAFYLCASSPWGLASEQFFGPGTRLTVL.

The chain recombines TRBV29-1 with TRBJ2-1; D is unresolved. This CDR3 comprises 16 residues. The germline CDR1 and CDR2 sequences are SQVTM and ANQGSEA. Between the trimmed V and J ends, which lost 3 bases and 1 base, there was a span of 16 bases. The CDR3 DNA follows: TGCAGCGTTGATTGGATAGGAAAAACGTCCTACAATGAGCAGTTCTTC. Its translation is CSVDWIGKTSYNEQFF.

Concerning this clonotype itself: Compared with germline, one end of the junction differs, possibly owing to a read error. The chain recombines TRBV7-6 with TRBJ2-7; TRBD1 matches at 7 bases. This CDR3 region has 17 residues. Germline CDR1 SGHVS, CDR2 FNYEAQ. CDR3 sequence reads: CASGLAPPQGNSYEQYF. The CDR3 DNA reads as TGTGCCAGCGGCTTAGCGCCACCACAGGGGAACTCCTACGAGCAGTACTTC.

Only a few counts were recorded for this clonotype. The chain joins TRBV19 to TRBJ2-1; possible D gene TRBD2, 6 bases. Germline V CDR1 and CDR2: LNHDA, SQIVND (reference sequence). The CDR3 totals 13 residues. With 3 bases removed from V and 10 bases from J, the gap between germline ends came to 13 bases. CDR3 protein: CASSMSRAGEQFF. DNA for the CDR3: TGTGCCAGTAGTATGAGCAGGGCGGGAGAGCAGTTCTTC.

As concerns this clonotype: A much larger clonotype is one base distant, so this may be a read error. The rearrangement joins TRBV5-4 to TRBJ2-2; D unclear. This CDR3 is 14 amino acids long. V lost 3 bases and J lost 1, with 7 bases in between. Germline values: CDR1 SGHNT, CDR2 YYREEE (reference sequence). CDR3 bases: TGTGCCAGCAGCTACGGCCAGAACACCGGGGAGCTGTTTTTT. This translates into CASSYGQNTGELFF.

This clonotype was seen at least ten times. The J gene is TRBJ2-5, the V gene TRBV7-2; D unclear. Germline V gene lookup returns CDR1 SGHTA and CDR2 FQGNSA. The CDR3 is 14 residues long. The germline V and J ends were trimmed by 2 bases and 1 base, with 8 bases remaining between them. CDR3 region: CASSLLVSQETQYF. The DNA of the CDR3 is TGTGCCAGCAGCTTACTGGTCAGCCAAGAGACCCAGTACTTC.

This clonotype was detected a few times. The chain has TRBV20-1 and TRBJ1-2; D unresolved. The V end lost 6 bases, the J end lost 6 bases, and 14 bases lay between the germline ends. There are 12 residues in the CDR3. The germline V gene has CDR1 DFQATT and CDR2 SNEGSKA (reference sequence). CDR3 nucleotides: TGCAGTGCCATATCGCCCGAGGATGGCTACACCTTC. Amino acids: CSAISPEDGYTF.

The rearrangement links TRBV20-1 to TRBJ2-3; 11 nucleotides align to TRBD2. The length of the CDR3 is 17 residues. J gave up 3 bases and V 0 bases, and 8 bases lay outside the gene matches. CDR1 is DFQATT and CDR2 is SNEGSKA in the germline V gene (reference sequence). The CDR3 sequence: CSARDRLAGGPTDTQYF. The CDR3 DNA reads as TGCAGTGCTAGAGACAGGCTAGCGGGGGGCCCAACAGATACGCAGTATTTT.

J is TRBJ2-2 and V is TRBV27; no reliable D call. V lost 5 bases and J lost 6, with 7 bases in between. CDR1 MNHEY and CDR2 SMNVEV come from the germline V gene (reference sequence). The CDR3 has 12 amino acids. DNA of the CDR3: TGTGCCAGCAGTCCCTTTGCCGGGGAGCTGTTTTTT. Translated, it gives CASSPFAGELFF.

The rearrangement links TRBV20-1 to TRBJ1-2; no firm D call. Germline CDR1 is DFQATT and CDR2 is SNEGSKA (reference sequence). Trimming removed 2 bases from V and 6 bases from J, with 7 bases in between. This CDR3 region has 11 residues. The CDR3 sequence is CSARKANGYTF. In DNA, the CDR3 is TGCAGTGCTAGAAAAGCCAATGGCTACACCTTC.